The sequence of this T cell receptor beta chain was determined in a study of blood T cell repertoires in COVID-19 (dated by TCRdb to between 2020 and 2021). In terms of the full investigation: Collaborator samples came from the United States, Italy and Spain and covered acute and convalescent phases of COVID-19. The material from the prospective study consisted of cDNA or gDNA derived from T cells, B-cell-depleted T cells, or PBMCs. The dataset comprised deeply sampled blood TCRbeta repertoires from subjects exposed to, actively infected with, or recovered from COVID-19. The repertoires were released in a freely available public database meant as a resource for research on the immune response to SARS-CoV-2. The samples were drawn from two sources: the first 160 participants of the ongoing ImmuneRACE study, and 950 to 1,500 subjects contributed by 6 global collaborators. A de-identified subject ID, COVID-19 status, age in years and sex were almost always included in the sample metadata. HLA class I and class II types, where available, came from metadata supplied by the sample provider rather than from assay-based typing. Here is what the overall study found, with its caveats: The amount of clinical and demographic metadata varied by source and participant and was provided uncurated.

TCRbeta CDR3 regions were amplified from genomic DNA using the immunoSEQ Assay, a bias-controlled multiplex PCR. The authors' analysis ran thus. The number of nucleated cells in each sample was estimated from the amplification of reference gene primers within the assay. Sequence reads were collapsed and filtered to measure the absolute abundance of every unique TCRbeta CDR3 rearrangement. For each sample, productive Simpson clonality was calculated by taking the square root of Simpson's diversity index across productive rearrangements. TCRdb retrieved this table from immuneACCESS and kept in-frame rearrangements only. Not all clones are present; in checked studies, unresolved V genes account for under half, and no reason is known for the remainder. Clone size and V and J calls were adopted from that table, with D and trimming inferred from the DNA. Within this sample are just over 70,000 clones, with under 95% of them counted one time only. 7.5% to 9% of the sample is in the top ten clones.

On this clone: Its antigen is unknown. Base quality data are lacking; no much larger clone is found one base away.

Via the germline V gene (reference sequence), CDR1 is MNHEY and CDR2 SMNVEV. A distance of 12 bases separates the germline ends of V and J, which lose 2 bases and 6 bases respectively. From the cysteine up to the phenylalanine, the CDR3 has a length of 14 residues. Of all the DNA, just the CDR3 is kept, 42 bases in frame from base 1. Whole blood was collected in K2EDTA tubes by collaborating institutions according to the institutions' own protocols. For TCRbeta analysis, collaborator samples were shipped as frozen whole blood, as isolated PBMCs, or as DNA extracted from either sample type. This receptor was identified in a human donor in a cohort sampled during active COVID-19. The sample comprised peripheral blood. The chain employs TRBV27 and TRBJ2-3; the D region possibly corresponds to TRBD2 (7 bases align). The DNA reads as follows: TGTGCCAGCAGTTTAAAAGGGGGAGGGGATACGCAGTATTTT. The translation is CASSLKGGGDTQYF.